The TCR beta chain under discussion was sequenced for a study of blood T cell repertoires in COVID-19. Assay used: immunoSEQ multiplex PCR; TCRdb lists only in-frame clones, some missing. The data contain under 200,000 clones, 84% of them singletons. Recovered participants had two consecutive negative NP/OP PCR tests, healthcare professional clearance, or symptom resolution. Trimming cost V 3 bases and J 1 base, with 18 bases left between them. Per germline, CDR1 KGHSH and CDR2 LQKENI. CDR3 length: 17 amino acids. The receptor was derived from a woman between 50 and 59 years old who had recovered from COVID-19. This chain uses TRBV18 with TRBJ1-2; D perhaps matches TRBD1 (6 bases). Material: PBMCs or T cells enriched from blood (not recorded which). The CDR3 DNA is TGTGCCAGCTCACCCGACGGATGGGGCAGGGGTAACTATGGCTACACCTTC. The encoded protein is CASSPDGWGRGNYGYTF.